The present TCR beta chain was sequenced within a study of Graves' ophthalmopathy and Graves' hyperthyroidism. CDR3 regions of TCR beta were amplified from RNA transcripts. The authors performed first-round RT-PCR with HTBI primers and then a second-round multiplex PCR. Each CDR3 protein is one row after TCRdb ran MiXCR on the multiplex PCR reads. This sample has some 160,000 distinct CDR3 sequences; under 45% occur once, and the top ten carry nearly 9%. V trimming: 10 bases; J trimming: 2 bases; junction bases outside the gene matches: 8. Per germline, CDR1 SGHTA and CDR2 FQGNSA. The CDR3 runs 13 residues. Sampling 10 ml of fresh peripheral blood provided the PBMCs.

The specimen sequenced was peripheral blood. The chain carries TRBV7-2 and TRBJ2-7; 7 bases fit TRBD1. This clonotype was sampled from a man younger than 45 with Graves' ophthalmopathy. This chain's CDR3 is CATKAGTAYEQYF. CDR3 in DNA: TGTGCCACCAAGGCAGGGACAGCCTACGAGCAGTACTTC.